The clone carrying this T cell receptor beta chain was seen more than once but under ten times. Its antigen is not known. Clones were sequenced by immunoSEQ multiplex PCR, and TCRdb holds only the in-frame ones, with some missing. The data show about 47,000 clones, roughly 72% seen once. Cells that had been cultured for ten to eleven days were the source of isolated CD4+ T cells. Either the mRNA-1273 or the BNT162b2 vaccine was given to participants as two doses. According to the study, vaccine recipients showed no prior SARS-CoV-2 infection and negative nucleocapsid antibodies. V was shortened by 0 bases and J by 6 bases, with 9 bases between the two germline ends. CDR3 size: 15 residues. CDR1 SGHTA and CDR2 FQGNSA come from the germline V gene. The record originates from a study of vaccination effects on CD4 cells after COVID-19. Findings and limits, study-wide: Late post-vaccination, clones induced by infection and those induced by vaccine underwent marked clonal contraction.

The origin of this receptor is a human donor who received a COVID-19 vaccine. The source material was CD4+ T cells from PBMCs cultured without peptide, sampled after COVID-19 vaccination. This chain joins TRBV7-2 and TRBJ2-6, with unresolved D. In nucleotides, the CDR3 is TGTGCCAGCAGCTTAGCGGTGTCTCCGGCCAACGTCCTGACTTTC. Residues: CASSLAVSPANVLTF. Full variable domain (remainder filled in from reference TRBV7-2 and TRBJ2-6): GAGVSQSPSNKVTEKGKDVELRCDPISGHTALYWYRQSLGQGLEFLIYFQGNSAPDKSGLPSDRFSAERTGGSVSTLTIQRTQQEDSAVYLCASSLAVSPANVLTFGAGSRLTVL.